The following is a TCR beta chain sequence with its context. Source study methods: Using reference gene primer amplification, nucleated cell counts were estimated. Produced via immunoSEQ multiplex PCR; TCRdb's table is partial and in-frame only. That table is the source of V, J and clone size, and D and trimming were worked out from the DNA. Of 35,000 to 50,000 clones detected, 88% appear once; the ten largest clones hold about 1.2%. This record belongs to a study of blood T cell repertoires in COVID-19. Study context: COVID-19 samples, acute and convalescent, were from the United States, Italy and Spain.

The CDR3 is 19 residues long. Trimming pared 10 bases from V and 3 bases from J, leaving 33 bases between. Germline CDR1 is LNHDA and CDR2 is SQIVND (reference sequence). The chain joins TRBV19 to TRBJ1-1, with a tentative D call TRBD1 (5 bases). This clonotype originated in a woman in her thirties or forties with acute or convalescent COVID-19. Sequencing used peripheral blood. The CDR3 region is CATKTHHRQGGVGYTEAFF. DNA of the CDR3: TGTGCCACTAAGACCCACCACCGCCAGGGCGGAGTAGGGTACACTGAAGCTTTCTTT.